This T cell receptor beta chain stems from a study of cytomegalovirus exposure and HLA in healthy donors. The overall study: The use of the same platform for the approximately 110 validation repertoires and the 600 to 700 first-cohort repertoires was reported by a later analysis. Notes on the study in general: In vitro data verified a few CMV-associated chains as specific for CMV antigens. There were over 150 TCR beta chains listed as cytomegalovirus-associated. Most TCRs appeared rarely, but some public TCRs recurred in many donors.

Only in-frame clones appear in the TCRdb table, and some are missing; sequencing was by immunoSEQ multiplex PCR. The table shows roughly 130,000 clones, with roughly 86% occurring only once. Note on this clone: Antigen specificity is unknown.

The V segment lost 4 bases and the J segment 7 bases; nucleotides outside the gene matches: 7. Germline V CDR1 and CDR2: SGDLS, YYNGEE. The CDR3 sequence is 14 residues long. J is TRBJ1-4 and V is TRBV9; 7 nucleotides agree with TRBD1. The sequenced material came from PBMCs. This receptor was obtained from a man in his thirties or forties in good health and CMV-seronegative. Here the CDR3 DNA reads TGTGCCAGCAGCACCCAAGGGGGCGGTGAAAAACTGTTTTTT. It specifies CASSTQGGGEKLFF.